This T cell receptor beta chain was profiled in a study of cytomegalovirus exposure and HLA in healthy donors. Vbeta (60) and Jbeta (13) primers were used in the PCR. Libraries were prepared by immunoSEQ multiplex PCR; TCRdb keeps only in-frame clonotypes and omits some of them. This sample yields 100,000 to 150,000 clones, of which around four fifths are seen a single time; 1.5% to 2% belongs to the top ten. The CDR3 is 12 residues long. The V gene's germline CDR1 is GTSNPN and CDR2 SVGIG (reference sequence). Germline trimming cut 4 bases from V and 7 bases from J; bases unmatched to any gene: 6. The receptor was isolated from a man in his forties in good health and CMV-seronegative. The chain joins TRBV30 to TRBJ2-5; 7 bases agree with TRBD1. Material: PBMCs. CDR3 loop: CAWTQGSVTQYF. As DNA, the CDR3 is TGTGCCTGGACACAGGGGTCGGTGACCCAGTACTTC.